The rows below give T cell receptor beta chains drawn from one sample of a study of cytomegalovirus exposure and HLA in healthy donors. This table comes from immunoSEQ multiplex PCR, and its TCRdb copy is limited to in-frame clones, with some not included. The sample contains under 150,000 clones, 70% to 85% of which appear only once. Sequenced input: PBMCs. These receptors came from a woman in her forties or fifties in good health and CMV-seropositive. The CDR3 runs from the conserved cysteine through the conserved F or W. A D gene is named only where the DNA matches it firmly. Where a row states a size, it is once, few, many or the class of an expanded clone; other rows omit it.

j_gene,abundance,d_gene,v_gene,CDR3aa,CDR3nt
TRBJ1-2,-,-,TRBV5-4,CASTPDSSNYGYTF,TGTGCCAGCACCCCGGACAGTTCTAACTATGGCTACACCTTC
TRBJ2-5,-,-,TRBV7-9,CASSREWLETQYF,TGTGCCAGCAGCCGGGAATGGCTAGAGACCCAGTACTTC
TRBJ1-1,-,-,TRBV7-8,CASTLRSLPGGTEAFF,TGTGCCAGCACCCTTAGAAGTCTCCCAGGAGGCACTGAAGCTTTCTTT
TRBJ2-2,-,TRBD1,TRBV11-1,CASSGGGPDRVRTGELFF,TGTGCCAGCAGCGGAGGGGGACCGGACAGGGTTCGAACCGGGGAGCTGTTTTTT
TRBJ2-7,-,TRBD1,TRBV28,CASSTGTGVYEQYF,TGTGCCAGCAGTACCGGGACAGGGGTCTACGAGCAGTACTTC
TRBJ2-1,-,TRBD1,TRBV6-4,CASSIDRGREQFF,TGTGCCAGCAGCATTGACAGGGGGCGAGAGCAGTTCTTC
TRBJ1-2,-,-,TRBV19,CASSRRDGGYTF,TGTGCCAGTAGTCGGAGGGATGGGGGCTACACCTTC
TRBJ2-1,-,TRBD1,TRBV2,CASSAGTGAYNEQFF,TGTGCCAGCAGTGCCGGGACAGGGGCCTACAATGAGCAGTTCTTC
TRBJ1-4,-,-,TRBV28,CASSRLGRNEKLFF,TGTGCCAGCAGCCGTCTCGGGAGAAATGAAAAACTATTTTTT
TRBJ1-4,-,TRBD1,TRBV30,CAWRDKTGVGEKLFF,TGTGCCTGGAGGGACAAAACAGGGGTAGGGGAAAAACTGTTTTTT
TRBJ1-5,-,TRBD1,TRBV6-1,CASTPTGVSNQPQHF,TGTGCCAGCACCCCGACAGGGGTTAGCAATCAGCCCCAGCATTTT
TRBJ1-3,once,-,TRBV14,CASSQVTVRVCMTGNTIYF,TGTGCCAGCAGCCAAGTAACGGTCAGGGTTTGTATGACTGGAAACACCATATATTTT
TRBJ1-1,-,TRBD1,TRBV5-4,CASSLDRLNTEAFF,TGTGCCAGCAGCCTGGACAGGTTGAACACTGAAGCTTTCTTT
TRBJ1-1,few,TRBD1,TRBV10-3,CAISESTGRNTEAFF,TGTGCCATCAGTGAGTCGACAGGGAGGAACACTGAAGCTTTCTTT
TRBJ1-4,-,-,TRBV4-3,CASSQWGGEGEKLFF,TGCGCCAGCAGCCAATGGGGGGGCGAAGGGGAAAAACTGTTTTTT
TRBJ1-4,-,TRBD1,TRBV6-6,CASSYVQGSEKLFF,TGTGCCAGCAGTTACGTACAGGGGAGTGAAAAACTGTTTTTT
TRBJ1-6,few,TRBD1,TRBV10-3,CATGTVSMHLHF,TGTGCCACCGGGACAGTCTCTATGCACCTCCACTTT
TRBJ1-2,-,-,TRBV2,CASSEQASQGWYYGYTF,TGTGCCAGCAGTGAACAGGCTTCGCAGGGGTGGTATTATGGCTACACCTTC
TRBJ2-1,-,TRBD1,TRBV14,CASSLTGSSYNEQFF,TGTGCCAGCAGCCTGACAGGGTCCTCCTACAATGAGCAGTTCTTC
TRBJ2-5,-,TRBD2,TRBV27,CASSLAGGLETQYF,TGTGCCAGCAGTTTAGCGGGGGGGCTGGAGACCCAGTACTTC
TRBJ2-2,few,TRBD1,TRBV19,CASSWDRGFTGELFF,TGTGCCAGTAGTTGGGACAGGGGTTTCACCGGGGAGCTGTTTTTT
TRBJ1-2,-,-,TRBV19,CASSMRTRQGTNYGYTF,TGTGCCAGTAGTATGAGGACTCGCCAGGGGACTAACTATGGCTACACCTTC
TRBJ1-2,-,TRBD1,TRBV5-1,CASSTDRGQFSGYTF,TGCGCCAGCAGCACAGACCGGGGACAGTTCTCTGGCTACACCTTC
TRBJ2-4,-,-,TRBV7-8,CASMSTSSLAKNIQYF,TGTGCCAGTATGTCCACTTCGTCCTTAGCCAAAAACATTCAGTACTTC
TRBJ1-5,-,-,TRBV7-3,CASSSAGNQPQHF,TGTGCCAGCAGCTCAGCCGGGAATCAGCCCCAGCATTTT
TRBJ2-1,-,-,TRBV4-1,CASSQVASGDNEQFF,TGCGCCAGCAGCCAAGTAGCGTCCGGGGACAATGAGCAGTTCTTC
TRBJ2-7,-,-,TRBV7-6,CASSLSWVEDEQYF,TGTGCCAGCAGCTTATCATGGGTTGAGGACGAGCAGTACTTC
TRBJ1-2,-,TRBD1,TRBV19,CASSQATGMAGYTF,TGTGCCAGTAGTCAAGCGACAGGGATGGCTGGCTACACCTTC
TRBJ2-1,-,-,TRBV28,CASSTPGSVNEQFF,TGTGCCAGCAGCACCCCCGGGTCAGTCAATGAGCAGTTCTTC
TRBJ2-5,-,TRBD2,TRBV6-6,CAGSFGTSGRETQYF,TGTGCCGGCAGTTTTGGGACTAGCGGTCGGGAGACCCAGTACTTC
TRBJ1-5,-,TRBD1,TRBV28,CASLRDRGGGQPQHF,TGTGCCAGCCTCCGGGACAGGGGGGGAGGTCAGCCCCAGCATTTT
TRBJ1-6,once,TRBD1,TRBV9,CASSVETGGSGSPLHF,TGTGCCAGCAGCGTAGAGACAGGGGGCTCTGGCTCACCCCTCCACTTT
TRBJ1-3,-,TRBD1,TRBV9,CASSADRGKIGNTIYF,TGTGCCAGCAGCGCGGACAGGGGAAAAATTGGAAACACCATATATTTT
TRBJ2-1,-,TRBD2,TRBV2,CASSLTSGGPSYNEQFF,TGTGCCAGCAGTTTGACTAGCGGGGGGCCTTCCTACAATGAGCAGTTCTTC
TRBJ2-2,-,-,TRBV7-2,CASSPRGPDTGELFF,TGTGCCAGCAGCCCACGAGGCCCCGACACCGGGGAGCTGTTTTTT
TRBJ1-4,-,TRBD1,TRBV28,CASSRDRAGEKLFF,TGTGCCAGCAGTCGGGACAGGGCAGGGGAAAAACTGTTTTTT
TRBJ2-7,-,-,TRBV5-4,CASSLGVGSVSYEQYF,TGTGCCAGCAGCTTGGGCGTGGGGAGCGTGTCCTACGAGCAGTACTTC
TRBJ2-1,-,TRBD2,TRBV29-1,CSVEGGDSGGMIANEQFF,TGCAGCGTTGAAGGCGGTGATAGCGGGGGGATGATTGCCAATGAGCAGTTCTTC
TRBJ1-4,once,-,TRBV6-4,CASSREGGGHEKLFF,TGTGCCAGCAGTCGAGAGGGAGGCGGGCATGAAAAACTGTTTTTT
TRBJ2-2,once,-,TRBV7-9,CASSSRDTINTGELFF,TGTGCCAGCAGCAGCCGGGACACCATAAACACCGGGGAGCTGTTTTTT
TRBJ2-7,once,-,TRBV30,CAWTQGSAYEQYF,TGTGCCTGGACCCAGGGGTCGGCCTACGAGCAGTACTTC
TRBJ2-7,-,-,TRBV2,CASSGVWRGPPIIYEQYF,TGTGCCAGCAGTGGGGTCTGGCGGGGGCCCCCAATCATTTACGAGCAGTACTTC
TRBJ2-3,-,-,TRBV9,CASSPMASRGAGADTQYF,TGTGCCAGCAGCCCGATGGCTTCTCGGGGGGCCGGCGCAGATACGCAGTATTTT
TRBJ2-2,-,-,TRBV6-5,CASSSLSGNTGELFF,TGTGCCAGCAGTTCTCTTAGCGGGAACACCGGGGAGCTGTTTTTT
TRBJ2-3,-,TRBD2,TRBV5-1,CASSVSGGTDTQYF,TGCGCCAGCAGCGTTAGCGGGGGCACAGATACGCAGTATTTT
TRBJ2-3,-,TRBD2,TRBV2,CASSELGLAGGTQYF,TGTGCCAGCAGTGAATTGGGACTAGCGGGGGGTACGCAGTATTTT
TRBJ2-7,-,TRBD1,TRBV6-5,CASSPNGQGYEQYF,TGTGCCAGCAGCCCCAATGGACAGGGCTACGAGCAGTACTTC
TRBJ1-1,-,-,TRBV7-2,CASSLTGNTEAFF,TGTGCCAGCAGCCTGACAGGGAACACTGAAGCTTTCTTT
TRBJ2-5,-,-,TRBV28,CASTNRDETQYF,TGTGCCAGCACTAACAGGGATGAGACCCAGTACTTC
TRBJ2-3,-,TRBD2,TRBV5-1,CASSGLAGPTDTQYF,TGCGCCAGCAGCGGACTAGCGGGGCCCACAGATACGCAGTATTTT
TRBJ1-6,-,TRBD1,TRBV5-6,CASSQDRMPYNSPLHF,TGTGCCAGCAGCCAGGACAGGATGCCTTATAATTCACCCCTCCACTTT
TRBJ1-1,few,TRBD1,TRBV4-3,CASSPQGERTEAFF,TGCGCCAGCAGCCCACAGGGGGAGCGCACTGAAGCTTTCTTT
TRBJ1-2,-,-,TRBV7-9,CASSSAGEGYGYTF,TGTGCCAGCAGTTCCGCGGGAGAAGGCTATGGCTACACCTTC
TRBJ1-2,-,-,TRBV5-1,CASSFSGEGAGYTF,TGCGCCAGCAGCTTTAGCGGGGAGGGTGCTGGCTACACCTTC